The 21 T cell receptor beta chains given below trace back to one sample, sequenced in a study of graft-versus-host responses after intestinal transplantation. Only in-frame clones appear in the TCRdb table, and some are missing; sequencing was by immunoSEQ multiplex PCR. The table has more than 70,000 clones, roughly 90% seen once. Antigens for these TCRs are unknown. This material consisted of unstimulated CD4+ T cells sorted from spleen or lymph node cells, taken before intestinal transplant. The receptors shown here come from a human donor who received an intestinal transplant.

The rearrangement uses TRBV7-9 and TRBJ1-3; possible D gene TRBD1, 5 bases. V lost 1 base, J lost 4 bases, and 11 bases lay in between. Germline CDR1 and CDR2: SEHNR and FQNEAQ (reference sequence). CDR3 length: 15 amino acids. CDR3 protein: CASSLGRGSGNTIYF. The DNA of the CDR3 is TGTGCCAGCAGCTTAGGGAGGGGATCGGGAAACACCATATATTTT.

The chain employs TRBV4-1 and TRBJ2-1; TRBD1 might be the D (6 bases). V shed 8 bases and J shed 6 bases, with 17 bases lying between them. CDR3 size: 14 residues. Germline loops: CDR1 MGHRA, CDR2 YSYEKL. The CDR3 spells CASLPRTAFNEQFF. CDR3 sequence (DNA): TGCGCCAGCCTACCCCGGACAGCCTTCAATGAGCAGTTCTTC.

The CDR3 sequence is CASSPDRRGETQYF. In DNA form, the CDR3 reads TGCGCCAGCAGCCCGGACAGGCGGGGAGAGACCCAGTACTTC. The rearrangement links TRBV5-1 to TRBJ2-5; weak D call: TRBD1 (7 bases). This CDR3 has 14 amino acids. Trimming removed 4 bases at V and 4 bases at J, with 14 bases between. From germline, CDR1 is SGHRS and CDR2 YFSETQ.

The chain recombines TRBV2 with TRBJ2-7, with 7 bases identical to TRBD1. This CDR3 has 15 amino acids. Germline CDR1 is SNHLY and CDR2 is FYNNEI. J gave up 0 bases and V 8 bases, and 10 bases lay outside the gene matches. The CDR3 loop reads CASEADRASSYEQYF. The CDR3 DNA is TGTGCCAGCGAGGCCGACAGGGCGAGCTCCTACGAGCAGTACTTC.

The genes are TRBV9 and TRBJ2-7, with 7 bases matching TRBD1. The germline CDR1 and CDR2 sequences are SGDLS and YYNGEE. The V segment lost 3 bases and the J segment 5 bases; nucleotides outside the gene matches: 5. The CDR3 runs 13 residues. The CDR3 protein is CASSDKQGNEQYF. The CDR3 DNA follows: TGTGCCAGCAGCGATAAACAGGGGAACGAGCAGTACTTC.

The chain is built from TRBV9 and TRBJ1-6, with D maybe TRBD1 (5 bases). The CDR3 is made up of 15 amino acids. Germline V lookup: CDR1 SGDLS, CDR2 YYNGEE. The V and J ends lost 0 bases and 10 bases respectively, with 14 bases between them. The CDR3 protein is CASSVEDKGRSPLHF. In DNA form, the CDR3 reads TGTGCCAGCAGCGTAGAGGACAAGGGGCGCTCACCCCTCCACTTT.

CDR3 bases: TGCGCCAGCAGCACACAGGGGGCCGACAATGAAAAACTGTTTTTT. This sequence encodes CASSTQGADNEKLFF. The chain combines TRBV5-1 with TRBJ1-4, with 9 nucleotides matching TRBD1. The CDR3 spans 15 residues. Germline V gene lookup returns CDR1 SGHRS and CDR2 YFSETQ. V lost 4 bases and J lost 5; bases outside the gene matches: 6.

The V and J genes are TRBV12-2 and TRBJ2-1; TRBD2 is the table's D call, not checked against the DNA. TRBV12-2 is a pseudogene locus. The CDR3 totals 17 residues. CDR3 in amino acids: CASRLASERPSYNEQFF. In DNA, the CDR3 is TGTGCAAGTCGCTTAGCGAGCGAGCGGCCCTCCTACAATGAGCAGTTCTTC.

V usage is TRBV27 and J usage is TRBJ2-2; 9 bases map to TRBD1. V gave up 5 bases and J gave up 5 bases; unmatched junction bases: 6. This CDR3 is 15 amino acids long. CDR1 is MNHEY, CDR2 SMNVEV, per germline (reference sequence). This chain's CDR3 is CASSPGQGRTGELFF. DNA of the CDR3: TGTGCCAGCAGTCCGGGACAGGGAAGGACCGGGGAGCTGTTTTTT.

The genes are TRBV18 and TRBJ2-7; 9 bases match TRBD1. Germline V gene data show CDR1 as KGHSH and CDR2 as LQKENI. The CDR3 extends over 15 amino acids. V shed 3 bases and J 2 bases; nucleotides not matched to a gene: 5. CDR3 nucleotide sequence: TGTGCCAGCTCACCCCAACAGGGGGCGGCCTACGAGCAGTACTTC. Amino acids: CASSPQQGAAYEQYF.

The V gene is TRBV5-4, the J gene TRBJ1-4; TRBD1 might be the D (6 bases). This CDR3 has 15 residues. The germline V and J ends were trimmed by 3 bases and 3 bases, with 12 bases remaining between them. The V gene's germline CDR1 is SGHNT and CDR2 YYREEE (reference sequence). The chain's CDR3 is CASSSRTASNEKLFF. DNA of the CDR3: TGTGCCAGCAGCTCGAGGACAGCATCTAATGAAAAACTGTTTTTT.

The V call is TRBV2, the J call TRBJ1-5, with TRBD1 identical over 7 bases. Germline loops: CDR1 SNHLY, CDR2 FYNNEI. CDR3 length: 13 residues. V lost 8 bases to trimming and J lost 4 bases; unmatched junction nucleotides: 5. The chain's CDR3 is CASVRDRNQPQHF. The CDR3 region has the DNA TGTGCCAGCGTCCGGGACAGAAATCAGCCCCAGCATTTT.

This clone showed up just once. This chain links TRBV28 with TRBJ1-6; a possible D gene is TRBD1 (5 bases). The germline V gene has CDR1 MDHEN and CDR2 SYDVKM. V gave up 5 bases and J gave up 7 bases, with 12 bases separating them. The CDR3 spans 14 residues. Here the CDR3 reads CASSPGFGNSPLHF. The CDR3 DNA is TGTGCCAGCAGTCCAGGGTTTGGGAATTCACCCCTCCACTTT. Using reference TRBV28 and TRBJ1-6 for the parts outside the CDR3, the full variable domain is DVKVTQSSRYLVKRTGEKVFLECVQDMDHENMFWYRQDPGLGLRLIYFSYDVKMKEKGDIPEGYSVSREKKERFSLILESASTNQTSMYLCASSPGFGNSPLHFGNGTRLTVT.

The chain combines TRBV2 with TRBJ2-5; D not resolved. V dropped 1 base and J dropped 0 bases, with 6 bases sitting between them. CDR3 size: 14 residues. Germline V gives CDR1 SNHLY, CDR2 FYNNEI. The CDR3 loop reads CASSEGRYQETQYF. CDR3 sequence (DNA): TGTGCCAGCAGTGAAGGCAGATACCAAGAGACCCAGTACTTC.

The rearrangement joins TRBV6-1 to TRBJ1-3, with TRBD1 as a possible D gene (5 bases). Germline CDR1 and CDR2: MNHNS and SASEGT. The CDR3 runs 15 residues. Trimming removed 0 bases at V and 0 bases at J, with 6 bases between. The CDR3 coding sequence is TGTGCCAGCAGTGAAGCGGGGCCCTCTGGAAACACCATATATTTT. Translation gives CASSEAGPSGNTIYF.

This chain connects TRBV19 to TRBJ1-4; unclear D gene. CDR3 length: 16 residues. Germline-derived CDR1 and CDR2 are LNHDA and SQIVND (reference sequence). Trimming stripped 4 bases from V and 0 bases from J, with 12 bases between. CDR3 sequence: CASSTKRHATNEKLFF. The DNA for the CDR3 is TGTGCCAGTAGTACAAAAAGACATGCAACTAATGAAAAACTGTTTTTT.

The J gene is TRBJ1-2, the V gene TRBV5-6; TRBD1 aligns across 7 bases. Germline assignment: CDR1 SGHDT and CDR2 YYEEEE. CDR3 length equals 13 residues. Trimming at V came to 3 bases and at J to 8 bases, leaving 7 bases not matched to a gene. The CDR3 loop is CASSSTGDWGYTF. The CDR3 DNA reads TGTGCCAGCAGCTCTACAGGGGATTGGGGCTACACCTTC. Together with reference TRBV5-6 and TRBJ1-2, the CDR3 gives the full variable domain: DAGVTQSPTHLIKTRGQQVTLRCSPKSGHDTVSWYQQALGQGPQFIFQYYEEEERQRGNFPDRFSGHQFPNYSSELNVNALLLGDSALYLCASSSTGDWGYTFGSGTRLTVV.

This chain links TRBV6-5 with TRBJ1-2, with 10 positions matching TRBD1. The CDR3 contains 15 residues. V gave up 8 bases and J gave up 8 bases; unmatched junction bases: 14. Germline V gene data show CDR1 as MNHEY and CDR2 as SVGAGI. CDR3 region: CASRDRGFYTSGYTF. The CDR3 DNA is TGTGCCAGCCGGGACAGGGGATTTTATACGAGCGGCTACACCTTC.

The rearrangement links TRBV11-2 to TRBJ1-4; the match to TRBD1 covers 9 bases. The length of the CDR3 is 15 residues. Germline V gene sequence: CDR1 SGHAT, CDR2 FQNNGV. V shed 5 bases, J shed 7 bases, and the junction held 8 bases outside the gene matches. The CDR3 region has the DNA TGTGCCAGCAGCCTGCGACAGGGGGTACGTGAAAAACTGTTTTTT. Encoded protein: CASSLRQGVREKLFF.

The chain couples TRBV10-3 to TRBJ2-7, with TRBD1 as a possible D gene (6 bases). Trimming shortened V by 4 bases and J by 1 base, and 11 bases separated the two germline ends. Germline V gene data show CDR1 as ENHRY and CDR2 as SYGVKD. The CDR3 is made up of 14 amino acids. The CDR3 DNA reads TGTGCCATCAGTGCCAGGGGAATTTCCTACGAGCAGTACTTC. As protein: CAISARGISYEQYF.

V gene TRBV19 combines with J gene TRBJ2-7, with unresolved D. Germline-derived CDR1 and CDR2 are LNHDA and SQIVND (reference sequence). The V and J ends lost 1 base and 3 bases respectively, with 7 bases between them. CDR3 length equals 13 residues. DNA for the CDR3: TGTGCCAGTAGTATAGGGCGCGGCTACGAGCAGTACTTC. Protein sequence: CASSIGRGYEQYF.